Given below is one T cell receptor beta chain in context. Its specificity is not known. This sample stems from a study of identifying expanded T cells in peripheral blood. Study results and caveats: Roughly two-week clone count variance significantly increased as total template count grew.

This table comes from immunoSEQ multiplex PCR, and its TCRdb copy is limited to in-frame clones, with some not included. The sample records around 100,000 clones, approximately 89% being singletons. CDR1 is MNHNY, CDR2 SVGAGI, per germline (reference sequence). The V gene lost 7 bases and the J gene lost 0 bases, with 11 bases spanning the gap. This CDR3 has 14 amino acids. The rearrangement uses TRBV6-6 and TRBJ2-3; D unclear. The sequenced sample consisted of blood. The clonotype originates from a person aged 18 to 70 in good health. In DNA, the CDR3 is TGTGCCAGCATCAGTTCCTCTAGCACAGATACGCAGTATTTT. It encodes CASISSSSTDTQYF.